This is a list of T cell receptor beta chains from one sample in a study of CD8 T cells in ankylosing spondylitis. From the 5' RACE reads, TCRdb called clonotypes with MiXCR, one entry per CDR3 protein. The repertoire holds 250,000 to 400,000 distinct CDR3 sequences, with 9.5% to 13% as singletons. Material for sequencing was blood, either unsorted or a sorted T cell fraction (not recorded which). The receptors come from a female donor with ankylosing spondylitis or in good health (not recorded which). Both conserved end residues are part of each CDR3.

j_gene,v_gene,CDR3aa
TRBJ1-5,TRBV12-3/TRBV12-4,CASSTRQFLFSGQPQHF
TRBJ1-6,TRBV20-1,CSAREGGAGNSPLHF
TRBJ2-1,TRBV20-1,CSARDNGGGLAGGEQFF
TRBJ2-3,TRBV5-1,CASSLEDTVRDTQYF
TRBJ2-1,TRBV19,CASSKRLAAGHEQFF
TRBJ2-3,TRBV7-9,CASSPLGVRTDTQYF
TRBJ2-5,TRBV7-2,CASSRGANQETQYF
TRBJ2-3,TRBV5-1,CASSLGEGTDTQYF
TRBJ2-1,TRBV29-1,CSVWDRAGNEQFF
TRBJ2-3,TRBV29-1,CSAGRGTPPDTQYF
TRBJ1-4,TRBV29-1,CSAIRGATNEKLFF
TRBJ2-7,TRBV20-1,CSARDLAPPRETTHEQYF
TRBJ2-3,TRBV19,CASSMGTGYRTDTQYF
TRBJ2-3,TRBV6-5,CASRSQGYTQYF
TRBJ2-7,TRBV18,CASFRTSGDPEQYF
TRBJ2-3,TRBV5-1,CASSSHPGLAGGPTDTQYF
TRBJ2-3,TRBV10-3,CAIGLGDRVTDTQYF
TRBJ2-6,TRBV5-1,CASSTRQGANAGANVLTF
TRBJ2-2,TRBV7-2,CASRRLGRGELFF
TRBJ2-7,TRBV12-3/TRBV12-4,CASSLSGQGAPEQYF
TRBJ1-5,TRBV20-1,CSARGTGSRFNQPQHF
TRBJ1-3,TRBV27,CASSLSERAGNTIYF